This T cell receptor beta chain was sequenced for a study of CDR3 diversity in severe acne. The CDR3 sequence is 13 residues long. V dropped 6 bases and J dropped 9 bases, with 15 bases sitting between them. Germline loops: CDR1 ENHRY, CDR2 SYGVKD. Each CDR3 protein gets one entry after TCRdb re-called the PCR reads with MiXCR. Of about 93,000 distinct CDR3 sequences listed, roughly 52% were seen once; the top ten hold around 9.1%. Sequences were obtained from blood. V is TRBV10-3 and J is TRBJ2-1; possibly TRBD1 for D (6 bases). This sequence was found in a male donor in good health, serving as a control. CDR3 in DNA: TGTGCCATCAGAGCAGGGGCAGTTGGTGAGCAGTTCTTC. Its translation is CAIRAGAVGEQFF.